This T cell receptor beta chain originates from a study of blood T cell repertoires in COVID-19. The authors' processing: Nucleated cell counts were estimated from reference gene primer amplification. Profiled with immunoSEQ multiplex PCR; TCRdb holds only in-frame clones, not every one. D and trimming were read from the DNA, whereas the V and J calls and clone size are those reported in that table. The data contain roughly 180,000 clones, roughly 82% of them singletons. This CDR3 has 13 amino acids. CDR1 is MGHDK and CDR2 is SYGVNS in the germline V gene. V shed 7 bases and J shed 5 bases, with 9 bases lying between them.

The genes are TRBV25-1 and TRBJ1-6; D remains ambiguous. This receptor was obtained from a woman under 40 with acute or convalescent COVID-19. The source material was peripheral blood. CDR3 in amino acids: CASIGDDNSPLHF. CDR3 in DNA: TGTGCCAGCATAGGAGACGATAATTCACCCCTCCACTTT.